This paragraph reports one T cell receptor (beta chain). These data come from a study of OX40 agonist ivuxolimab in advanced cancers. Per germline, CDR1 MDHEN and CDR2 SYDVKM. J was trimmed by 2 bases and V by 6 bases; bases with no gene match: 2. There are 14 residues in the CDR3. Clones were read by immunoSEQ multiplex PCR, and TCRdb kept only the in-frame ones, dropping some. Among tens of thousands of clones listed, 75% to 90% were seen once. The genes are TRBV28 and TRBJ2-7; 12 bases fit TRBD2. The sequence was collected from an adult with an advanced solid tumor such as melanoma, head and neck, liver or kidney cancer. Sample: CD4+ or CD8+ T cells sorted from blood, taken in a trial of the OX40 agonist ivuxolimab. The CDR3 here is CASRLAGGPYEQYF. Written as DNA, the CDR3 is TGTGCCAGCAGGCTAGCGGGAGGGCCCTACGAGCAGTACTTC.